Sequencing of this T cell receptor (beta chain) was carried out in a study of identical twins. Study-wide findings and caveats: Out-of-frame alpha sequences shared by twins showed excess low generation probability.

This clonotype was found a few times. No antigen is known for it. Template switching supplied a universal primer site; unique molecular identifiers were carried on the cDNA. TCRdb analysed the 5' RACE reads with MiXCR anew, one entry per CDR3 protein. The table records roughly 1.6 million distinct CDR3 sequences, roughly a third of them present only once. The sample comprised cord blood. The sequence came from a newborn girl in good health.

The chain's CDR3 is CSASGFVGVTDTQYF. CDR3 DNA: TGCAGTGCTAGTGGTTTCGTTGGGGTCACAGATACGCAGTATTTT. The rearrangement links TRBV20-1 to TRBJ2-3, with D uncertain. V lost 3 bases and J lost 2, with 15 bases in between. Germline loops: CDR1 DFQATT, CDR2 SNEGSKA (reference sequence). The CDR3 runs to 15 residues.